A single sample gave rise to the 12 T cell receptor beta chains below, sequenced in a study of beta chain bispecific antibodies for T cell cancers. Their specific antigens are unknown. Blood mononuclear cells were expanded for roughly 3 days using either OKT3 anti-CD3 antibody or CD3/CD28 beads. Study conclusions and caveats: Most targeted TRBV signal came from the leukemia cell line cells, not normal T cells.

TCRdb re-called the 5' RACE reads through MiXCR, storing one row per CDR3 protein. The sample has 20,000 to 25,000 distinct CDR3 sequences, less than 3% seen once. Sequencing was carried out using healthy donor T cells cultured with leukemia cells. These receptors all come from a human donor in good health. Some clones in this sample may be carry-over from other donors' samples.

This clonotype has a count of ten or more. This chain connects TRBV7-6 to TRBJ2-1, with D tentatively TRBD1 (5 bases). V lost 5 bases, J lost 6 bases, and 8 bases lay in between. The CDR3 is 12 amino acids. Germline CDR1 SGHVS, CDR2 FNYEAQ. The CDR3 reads CASSGQINEQFF. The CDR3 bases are TGTGCCAGCAGCGGACAAATCAATGAGCAGTTCTTC. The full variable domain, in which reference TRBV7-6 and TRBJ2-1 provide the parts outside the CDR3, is GAGVSQSPRYKVTKRGQDVALRCDPISGHVSLYWYRQALGQGPEFLTYFNYEAQQDKSGLPNDRFSAERPEGSISTLTIQRTEQRDSAMYRCASSGQINEQFFGPGTRLTVL.

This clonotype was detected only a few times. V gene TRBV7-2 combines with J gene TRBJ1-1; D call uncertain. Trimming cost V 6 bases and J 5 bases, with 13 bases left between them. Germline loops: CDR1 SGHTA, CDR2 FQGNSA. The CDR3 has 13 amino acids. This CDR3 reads CASRVAEGTEAFF. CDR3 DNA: TGTGCCAGCAGGGTTGCAGAGGGAACTGAAGCTTTCTTT.

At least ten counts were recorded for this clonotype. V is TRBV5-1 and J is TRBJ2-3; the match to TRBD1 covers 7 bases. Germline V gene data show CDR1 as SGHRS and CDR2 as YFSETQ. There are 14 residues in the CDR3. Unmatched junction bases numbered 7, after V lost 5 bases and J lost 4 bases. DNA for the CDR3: TGCGCCAGCAGACAGGACAGGTTCCCAGATACGCAGTATTTT. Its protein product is CASRQDRFPDTQYF.

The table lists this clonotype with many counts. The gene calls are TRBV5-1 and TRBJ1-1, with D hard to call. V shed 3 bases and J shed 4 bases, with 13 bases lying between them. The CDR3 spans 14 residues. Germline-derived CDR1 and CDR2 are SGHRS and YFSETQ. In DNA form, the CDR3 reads TGCGCCAGCAGCTCCAGCTATGGGAGCACTGAAGCTTTCTTT. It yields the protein CASSSSYGSTEAFF. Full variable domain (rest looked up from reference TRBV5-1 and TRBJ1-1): KAGVTQTPRYLIKTRGQQVTLSCSPISGHRSVSWYQQTPGQGLQFLFEYFSETQRNKGNFPGRFSGRQFSNSRSEMNVSTLELGDSALYLCASSSSYGSTEAFFGQGTRLTVV.

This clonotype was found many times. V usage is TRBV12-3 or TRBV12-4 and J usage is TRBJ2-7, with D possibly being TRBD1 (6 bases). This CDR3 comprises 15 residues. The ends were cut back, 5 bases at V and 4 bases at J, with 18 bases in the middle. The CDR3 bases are TGTGCCAGCAGTCCAGGGGTCTCAGGGCTTTACGAGCAGTACTTC. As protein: CASSPGVSGLYEQYF.

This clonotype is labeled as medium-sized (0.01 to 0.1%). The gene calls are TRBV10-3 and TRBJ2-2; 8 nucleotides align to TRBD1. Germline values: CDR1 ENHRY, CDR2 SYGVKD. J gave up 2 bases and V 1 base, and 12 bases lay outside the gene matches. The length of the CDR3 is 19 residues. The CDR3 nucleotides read TGTGCCATCAGTGAGTGGGACAGGCCCCTCCTTCTCAACACCGGGGAGCTGTTTTTT. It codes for CAISEWDRPLLLNTGELFF.

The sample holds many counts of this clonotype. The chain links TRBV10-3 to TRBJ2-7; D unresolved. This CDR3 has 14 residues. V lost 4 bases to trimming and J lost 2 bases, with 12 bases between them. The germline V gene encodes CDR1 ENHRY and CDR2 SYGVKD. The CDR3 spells CAISVEAPPYEQYF. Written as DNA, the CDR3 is TGTGCCATCAGTGTGGAAGCGCCACCCTACGAGCAGTACTTC.

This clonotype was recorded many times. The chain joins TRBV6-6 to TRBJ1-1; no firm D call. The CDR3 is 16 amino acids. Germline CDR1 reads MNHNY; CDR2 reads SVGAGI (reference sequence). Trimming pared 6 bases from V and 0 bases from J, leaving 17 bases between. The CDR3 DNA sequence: TGTGCCAGCAGCGACTTACGACCGGTCATGAACACTGAAGCTTTCTTT. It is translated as CASSDLRPVMNTEAFF.

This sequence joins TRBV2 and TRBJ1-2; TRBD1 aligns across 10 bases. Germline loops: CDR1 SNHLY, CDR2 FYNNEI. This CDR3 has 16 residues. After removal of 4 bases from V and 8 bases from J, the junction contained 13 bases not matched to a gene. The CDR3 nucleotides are TGTGCCAGCAGTGGACCGACAGGGGGCGCCGGTTTGGGCTACACCTTC. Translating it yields CASSGPTGGAGLGYTF. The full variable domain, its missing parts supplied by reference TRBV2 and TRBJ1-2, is EPEVTQTPSHQVTQMGQEVILRCVPISNHLYFYWYRQILGQKVEFLVSFYNNEISEKSEIFDDQFSVERPDGSNFTLKIRSTKLEDSAMYFCASSGPTGGAGLGYTFGSGTRLTVV.

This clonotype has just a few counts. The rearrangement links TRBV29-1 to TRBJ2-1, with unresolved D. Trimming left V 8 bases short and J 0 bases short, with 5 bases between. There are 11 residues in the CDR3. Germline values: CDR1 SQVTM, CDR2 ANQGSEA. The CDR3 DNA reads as TGCAGCCTCCGCTCCTACAATGAGCAGTTCTTC. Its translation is CSLRSYNEQFF.

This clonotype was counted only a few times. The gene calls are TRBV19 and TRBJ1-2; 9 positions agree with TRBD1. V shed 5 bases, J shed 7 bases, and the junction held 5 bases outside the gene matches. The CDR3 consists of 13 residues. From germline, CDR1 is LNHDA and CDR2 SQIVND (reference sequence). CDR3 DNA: TGTGCCAGTAGTGTACAGGGGGCTGGTGGCTACACCTTC. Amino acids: CASSVQGAGGYTF.

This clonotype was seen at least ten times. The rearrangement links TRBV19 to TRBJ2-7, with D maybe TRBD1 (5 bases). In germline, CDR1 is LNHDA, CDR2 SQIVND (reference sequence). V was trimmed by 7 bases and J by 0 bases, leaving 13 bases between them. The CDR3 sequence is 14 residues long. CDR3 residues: CASMLGDSSYEQYF. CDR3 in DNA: TGTGCCAGTATGTTGGGCGACAGCTCCTACGAGCAGTACTTC.